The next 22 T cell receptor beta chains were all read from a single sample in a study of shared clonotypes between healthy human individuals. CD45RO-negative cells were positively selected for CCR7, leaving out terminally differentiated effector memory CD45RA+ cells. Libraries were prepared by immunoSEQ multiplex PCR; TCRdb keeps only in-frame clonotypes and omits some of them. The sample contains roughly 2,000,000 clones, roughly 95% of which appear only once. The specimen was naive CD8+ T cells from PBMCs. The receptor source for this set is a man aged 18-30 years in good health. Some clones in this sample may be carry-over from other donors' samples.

In nucleotides, the CDR3 is TGTGCCAGCAGCTTAGGAGTCAACCCTTCAGAGACCCAGTACTTC. Its protein is CASSLGVNPSETQYF. The chain uses TRBV7-9 and TRBJ2-5; D not resolved. In germline, CDR1 is SEHNR, CDR2 FQNEAQ (reference sequence). The V end lost 1 base, the J end lost 4 bases, and 13 bases lay between the germline ends. This CDR3 has 15 amino acids. The full variable domain, its missing parts supplied by reference TRBV7-9 and TRBJ2-5, is DTGVSQNPRHKITKRGQNVTFRCDPISEHNRLYWYRQTLGQGPEFLTYFQNEAQLEKSRLLSDRFSAERPKGSFSTLEIQRTEQGDSAMYLCASSLGVNPSETQYFGPGTRLLVL.

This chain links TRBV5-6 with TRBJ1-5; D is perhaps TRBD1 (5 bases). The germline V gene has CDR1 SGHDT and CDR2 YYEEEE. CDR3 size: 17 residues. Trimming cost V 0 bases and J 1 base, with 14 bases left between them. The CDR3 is CASSLGLLGLSNQPQHF. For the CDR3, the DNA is TGTGCCAGCAGCTTGGGGTTACTGGGACTGAGCAATCAGCCCCAGCATTTT. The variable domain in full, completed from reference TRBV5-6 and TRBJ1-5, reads DAGVTQSPTHLIKTRGQQVTLRCSPKSGHDTVSWYQQALGQGPQFIFQYYEEEERQRGNFPDRFSGHQFPNYSSELNVNALLLGDSALYLCASSLGLLGLSNQPQHFGDGTRLSIL.

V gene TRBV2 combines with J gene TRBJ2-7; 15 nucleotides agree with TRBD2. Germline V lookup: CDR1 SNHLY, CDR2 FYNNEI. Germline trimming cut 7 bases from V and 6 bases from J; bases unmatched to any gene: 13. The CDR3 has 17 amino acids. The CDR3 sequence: CASTTRGLAGGLGEQYF. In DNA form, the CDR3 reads TGTGCCAGCACCACTAGAGGACTAGCGGGAGGGTTAGGCGAGCAGTACTTC.

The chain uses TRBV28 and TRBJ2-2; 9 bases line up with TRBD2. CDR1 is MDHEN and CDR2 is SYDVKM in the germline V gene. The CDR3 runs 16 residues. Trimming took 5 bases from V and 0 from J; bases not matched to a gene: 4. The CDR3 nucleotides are TGTGCCAGCAGTCCCCGACTAGCGGCGAACACCGGGGAGCTGTTTTTT. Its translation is CASSPRLAANTGELFF.

CDR3 protein: CASSQRAGEFYNEQFF. The CDR3 nucleotides are TGTGCCAGCAGCCAAAGAGCGGGAGAATTCTACAATGAGCAGTTCTTC. This chain links TRBV4-2 with TRBJ2-1, with 8 bases identical to TRBD2. J gave up 3 bases and V 2 bases, and 6 bases lay outside the gene matches. Germline CDR1 reads LGHNA; CDR2 reads YNFKEQ. The CDR3 totals 16 residues.

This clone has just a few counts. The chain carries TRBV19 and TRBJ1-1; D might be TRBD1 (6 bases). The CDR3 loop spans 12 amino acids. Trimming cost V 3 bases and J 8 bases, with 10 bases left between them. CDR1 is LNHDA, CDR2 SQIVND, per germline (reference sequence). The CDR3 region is CASSMATGEAFF. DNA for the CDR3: TGTGCCAGTAGTATGGCGACAGGAGAAGCTTTCTTT. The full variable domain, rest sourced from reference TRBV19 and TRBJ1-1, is DGGITQSPKYLFRKEGQNVTLSCEQNLNHDAMYWYRQDPGQGLRLIYYSQIVNDFQKGDIAEGYSVSREKKESFPLTVTSAQKNPTAFYLCASSMATGEAFFGQGTRLTVV.

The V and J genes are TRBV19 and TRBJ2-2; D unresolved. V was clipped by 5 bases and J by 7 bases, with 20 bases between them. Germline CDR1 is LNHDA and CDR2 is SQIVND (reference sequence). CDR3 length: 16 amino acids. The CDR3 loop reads CASSSRQMGFGGELFF. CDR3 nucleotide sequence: TGTGCCAGTAGTTCCCGGCAGATGGGCTTTGGCGGGGAGCTGTTTTTT.

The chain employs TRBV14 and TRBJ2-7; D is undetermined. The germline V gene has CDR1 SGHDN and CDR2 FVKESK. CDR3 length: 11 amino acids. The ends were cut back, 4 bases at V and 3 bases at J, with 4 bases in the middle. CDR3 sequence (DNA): TGTGCCAGCAGCCTTCACTACGAGCAGTACTTC. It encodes CASSLHYEQYF.

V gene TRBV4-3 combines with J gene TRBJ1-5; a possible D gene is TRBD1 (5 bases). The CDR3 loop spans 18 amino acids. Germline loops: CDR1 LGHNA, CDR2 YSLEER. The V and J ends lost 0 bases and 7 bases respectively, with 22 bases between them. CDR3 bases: TGCGCCAGCAGCCAAGACCCGGTGGGGGGATCTGAGGGACAGCCCCAGCATTTT. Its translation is CASSQDPVGGSEGQPQHF.

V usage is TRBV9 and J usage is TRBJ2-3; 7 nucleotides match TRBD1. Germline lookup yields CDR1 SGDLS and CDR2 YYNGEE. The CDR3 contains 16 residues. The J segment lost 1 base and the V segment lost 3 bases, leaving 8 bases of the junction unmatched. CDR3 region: CASSAFGDSRTDTQYF. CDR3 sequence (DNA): TGTGCCAGCAGCGCCTTCGGGGACAGCCGCACAGATACGCAGTATTTT. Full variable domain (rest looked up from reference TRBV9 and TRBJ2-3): DSGVTQTPKHLITATGQRVTLRCSPRSGDLSVYWYQQSLDQGLQFLIQYYNGEERAKGNILERFSAQQFPDLHSELNLSSLELGDSALYFCASSAFGDSRTDTQYFGPGTRLTVL.

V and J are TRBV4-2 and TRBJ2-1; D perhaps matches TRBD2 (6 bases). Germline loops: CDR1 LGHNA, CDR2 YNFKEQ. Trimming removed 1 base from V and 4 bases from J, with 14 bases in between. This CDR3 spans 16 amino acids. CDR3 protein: CASSQGWPGTYNEQFF. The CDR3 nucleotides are TGTGCCAGCAGCCAAGGTTGGCCAGGGACTTACAATGAGCAGTTCTTC.

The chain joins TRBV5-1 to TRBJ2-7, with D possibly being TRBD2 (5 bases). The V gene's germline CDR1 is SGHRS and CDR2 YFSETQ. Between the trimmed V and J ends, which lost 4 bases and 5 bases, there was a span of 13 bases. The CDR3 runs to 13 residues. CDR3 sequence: CASSPASGDEQYF. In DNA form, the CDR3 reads TGCGCCAGCAGCCCGGCCTCCGGGGACGAGCAGTACTTC.

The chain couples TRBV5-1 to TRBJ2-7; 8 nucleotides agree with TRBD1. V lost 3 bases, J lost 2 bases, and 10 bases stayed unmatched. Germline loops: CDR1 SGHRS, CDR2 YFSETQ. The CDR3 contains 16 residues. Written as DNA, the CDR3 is TGCGCCAGCAGCTATGACAGGGGTCGAGGCACCTACGAGCAGTACTTC. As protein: CASSYDRGRGTYEQYF.

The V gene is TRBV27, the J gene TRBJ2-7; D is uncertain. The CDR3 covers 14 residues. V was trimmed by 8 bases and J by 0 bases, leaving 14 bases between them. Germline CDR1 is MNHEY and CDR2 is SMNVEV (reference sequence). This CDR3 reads CASGTYPSSYEQYF. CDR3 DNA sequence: TGTGCCAGCGGAACCTATCCTAGCTCCTACGAGCAGTACTTC.

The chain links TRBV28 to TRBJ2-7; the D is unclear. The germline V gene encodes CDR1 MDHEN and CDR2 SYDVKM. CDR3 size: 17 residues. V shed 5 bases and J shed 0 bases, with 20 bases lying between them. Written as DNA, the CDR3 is TGTGCCAGCAGTCCCCCGGCGAGTTACCTGGACTCCTACGAGCAGTACTTC. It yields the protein CASSPPASYLDSYEQYF.

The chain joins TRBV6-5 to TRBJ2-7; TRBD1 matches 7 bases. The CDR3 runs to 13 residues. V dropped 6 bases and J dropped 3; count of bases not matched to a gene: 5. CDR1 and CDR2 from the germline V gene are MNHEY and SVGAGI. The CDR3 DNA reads TGTGCCAGCAGCCCGGGACAGATCTACGAGCAGTACTTC. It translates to CASSPGQIYEQYF.

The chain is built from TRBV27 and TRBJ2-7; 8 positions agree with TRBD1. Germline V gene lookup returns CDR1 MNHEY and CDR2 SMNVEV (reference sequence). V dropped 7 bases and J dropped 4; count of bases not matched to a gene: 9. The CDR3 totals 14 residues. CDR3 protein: CASTPSGTGYEQYF. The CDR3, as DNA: TGTGCCAGCACCCCCTCCGGGACAGGATACGAGCAGTACTTC.

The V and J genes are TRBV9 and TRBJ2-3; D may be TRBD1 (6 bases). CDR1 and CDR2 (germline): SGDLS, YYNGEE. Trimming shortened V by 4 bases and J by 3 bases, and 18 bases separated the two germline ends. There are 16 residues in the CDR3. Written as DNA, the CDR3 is TGTGCCAGCAGCCCGCATCCGGACAGCAGGACAGATACGCAGTATTTT. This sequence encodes CASSPHPDSRTDTQYF.

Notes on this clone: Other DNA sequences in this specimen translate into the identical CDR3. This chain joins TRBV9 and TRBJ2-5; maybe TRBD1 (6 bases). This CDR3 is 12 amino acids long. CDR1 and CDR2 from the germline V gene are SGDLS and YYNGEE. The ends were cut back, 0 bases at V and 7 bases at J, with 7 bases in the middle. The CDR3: CASSVGGGTQYF. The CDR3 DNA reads TGTGCCAGCAGCGTAGGAGGGGGGACCCAGTACTTC.

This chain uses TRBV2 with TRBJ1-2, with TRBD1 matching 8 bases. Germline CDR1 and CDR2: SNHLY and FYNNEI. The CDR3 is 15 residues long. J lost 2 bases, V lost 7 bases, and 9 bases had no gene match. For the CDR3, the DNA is TGTGCCAGCATTAAAAGGACAGGGCACAACTATGGCTACACCTTC. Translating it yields CASIKRTGHNYGYTF.

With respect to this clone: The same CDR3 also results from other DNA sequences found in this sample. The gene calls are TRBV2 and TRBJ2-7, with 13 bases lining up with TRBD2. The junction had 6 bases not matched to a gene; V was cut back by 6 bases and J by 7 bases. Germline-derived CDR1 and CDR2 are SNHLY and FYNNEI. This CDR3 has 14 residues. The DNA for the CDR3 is TGTGCCAGCAGCGGACTAGCGGGAGCCCGGGAGCAGTACTTC. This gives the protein CASSGLAGAREQYF.

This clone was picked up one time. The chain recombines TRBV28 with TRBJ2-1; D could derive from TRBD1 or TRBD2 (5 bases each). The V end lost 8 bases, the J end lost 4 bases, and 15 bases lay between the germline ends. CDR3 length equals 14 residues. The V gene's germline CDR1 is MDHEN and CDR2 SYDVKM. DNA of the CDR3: TGTGCCAGCGGCCGGGACGCACGGTACAATGAGCAGTTCTTC. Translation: CASGRDARYNEQFF.